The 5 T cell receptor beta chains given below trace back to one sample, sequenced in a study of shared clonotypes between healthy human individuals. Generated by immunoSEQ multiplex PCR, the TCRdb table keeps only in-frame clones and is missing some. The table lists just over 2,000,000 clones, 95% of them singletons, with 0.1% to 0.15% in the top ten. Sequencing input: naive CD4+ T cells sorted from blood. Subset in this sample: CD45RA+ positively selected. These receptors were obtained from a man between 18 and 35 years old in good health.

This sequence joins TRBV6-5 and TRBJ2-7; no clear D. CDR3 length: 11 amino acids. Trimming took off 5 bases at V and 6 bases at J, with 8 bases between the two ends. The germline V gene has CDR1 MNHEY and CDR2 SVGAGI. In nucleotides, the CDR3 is TGTGCCAGCAGTCGATCTGGCGAGCAGTACTTC. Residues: CASSRSGEQYF.

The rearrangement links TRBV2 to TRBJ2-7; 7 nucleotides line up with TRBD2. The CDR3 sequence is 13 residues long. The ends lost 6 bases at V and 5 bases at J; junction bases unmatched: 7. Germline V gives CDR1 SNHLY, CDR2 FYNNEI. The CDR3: CASRGGLFHEQYF. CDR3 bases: TGTGCCAGCAGGGGGGGACTATTCCACGAGCAGTACTTC.

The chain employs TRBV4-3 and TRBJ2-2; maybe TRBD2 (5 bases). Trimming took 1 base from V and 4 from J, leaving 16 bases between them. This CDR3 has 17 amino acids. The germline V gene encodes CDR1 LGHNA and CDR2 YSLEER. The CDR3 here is CASSQAVEAAFTGELFF. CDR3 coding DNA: TGCGCCAGCAGCCAAGCGGTAGAAGCGGCCTTCACCGGGGAGCTGTTTTTT.

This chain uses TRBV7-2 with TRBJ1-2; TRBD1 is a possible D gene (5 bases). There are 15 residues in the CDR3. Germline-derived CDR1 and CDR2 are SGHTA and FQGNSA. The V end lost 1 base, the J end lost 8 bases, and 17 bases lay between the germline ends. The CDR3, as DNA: TGTGCCAGCAGCTTAGTGCCCAGACAGTCTTGGGGCTACACCTTC. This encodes CASSLVPRQSWGYTF. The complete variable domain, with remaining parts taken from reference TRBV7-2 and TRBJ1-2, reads GAGVSQSPSNKVTEKGKDVELRCDPISGHTALYWYRQSLGQGLEFLIYFQGNSAPDKSGLPSDRFSAERTGGSVSTLTIQRTQQEDSAVYLCASSLVPRQSWGYTFGSGTRLTVV.

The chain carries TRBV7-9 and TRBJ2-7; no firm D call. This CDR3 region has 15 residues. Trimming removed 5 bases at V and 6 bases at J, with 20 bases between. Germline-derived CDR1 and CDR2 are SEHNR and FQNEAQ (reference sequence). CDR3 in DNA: TGTGCCAGCAGCCCCAACCGCCCGGTTAAAAGCGAGCAGTACTTC. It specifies CASSPNRPVKSEQYF.